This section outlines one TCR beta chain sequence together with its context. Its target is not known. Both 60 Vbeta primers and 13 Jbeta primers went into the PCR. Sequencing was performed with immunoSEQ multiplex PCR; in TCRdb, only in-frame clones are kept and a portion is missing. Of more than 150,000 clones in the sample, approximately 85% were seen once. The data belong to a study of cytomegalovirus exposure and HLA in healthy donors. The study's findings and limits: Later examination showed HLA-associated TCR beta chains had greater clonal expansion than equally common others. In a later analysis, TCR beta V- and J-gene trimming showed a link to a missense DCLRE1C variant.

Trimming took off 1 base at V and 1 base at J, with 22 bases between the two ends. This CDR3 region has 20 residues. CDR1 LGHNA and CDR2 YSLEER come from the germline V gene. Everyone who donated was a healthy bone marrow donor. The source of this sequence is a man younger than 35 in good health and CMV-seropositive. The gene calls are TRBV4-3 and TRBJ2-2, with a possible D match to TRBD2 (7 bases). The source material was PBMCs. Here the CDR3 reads CASSQVTVLGGGLNTGELFF. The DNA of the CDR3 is TGCGCCAGCAGCCAAGTGACGGTTTTGGGGGGGGGCCTGAACACCGGGGAGCTGTTTTTT.